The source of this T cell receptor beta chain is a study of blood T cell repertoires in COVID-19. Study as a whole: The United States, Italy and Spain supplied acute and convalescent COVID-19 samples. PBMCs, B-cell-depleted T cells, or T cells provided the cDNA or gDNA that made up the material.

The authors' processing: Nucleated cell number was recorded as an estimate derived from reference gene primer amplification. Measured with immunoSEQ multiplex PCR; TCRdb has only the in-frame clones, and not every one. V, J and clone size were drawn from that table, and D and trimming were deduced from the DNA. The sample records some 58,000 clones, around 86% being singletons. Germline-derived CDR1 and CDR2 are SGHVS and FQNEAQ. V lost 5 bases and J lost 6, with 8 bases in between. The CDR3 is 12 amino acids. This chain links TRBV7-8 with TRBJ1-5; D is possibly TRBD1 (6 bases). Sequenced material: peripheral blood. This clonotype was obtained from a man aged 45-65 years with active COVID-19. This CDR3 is CASSQGIQPQHF. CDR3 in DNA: TGTGCCAGCAGCCAGGGGATTCAGCCCCAGCATTTT. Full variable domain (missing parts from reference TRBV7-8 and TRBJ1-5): GAGVSQSPRYKVAKRGQDVALRCDPISGHVSLFWYQQALGQGPEFLTYFQNEAQLDKSGLPSDRFFAERPEGSVSTLKIQRTQQEDSAVYLCASSQGIQPQHFGDGTRLSIL.